This TCR beta chain came from a study of T cells after posttransplantation cyclophosphamide. Findings and limits, study-wide: TRB clonality was highly associated with recipient CMV seropositivity and reactivation.

On the day of bone marrow donation, the related graft donor provided peripheral blood. The CDR3 sequence is 16 residues long. Germline CDR1 is SGHVS and CDR2 is FQNEAQ. V trimming: 2 bases; J trimming: 4 bases; junction bases outside the gene matches: 6. This table comes from immunoSEQ multiplex PCR, and its TCRdb copy is limited to in-frame clones, with some not included. Here the sample spans several thousand clones, 75% to 95% being singletons. A remark on this clone: As yet, its antigen is unknown.

Sequenced input: CD4+ T cells sorted from blood. The chain recombines TRBV7-8 with TRBJ2-2; 8 bases are a match to TRBD1. This TCR came from a woman in her forties or fifties in good health and a related stem cell transplant donor. The CDR3 coding sequence is TGTGCCAGCAGCTTATATGGACAGGGATCCACCGGGGAGCTGTTTTTT. Protein sequence: CASSLYGQGSTGELFF.